These 6 T cell receptor beta chains originate from one sample sequenced in a study of blood T cells in healthy people across ages. A second PCR, run for about 6 to 11 cycles, used a sample-barcoded 5' primer plus a J-beta primer mix. TCRdb re-derived calls from the 5' RACE reads in MiXCR, one entry per CDR3 protein. The sample has 800,000 or so distinct CDR3 sequences, roughly 25% seen once. This same sample was also taken into another study, of T cells of mothers and their children.

The sample was blood. The receptors were sampled from a boy younger than 18 in good health.

The table lists this clonotype with a few counts. Germline and junction disagree at one end, which may indicate a read error. V gene TRBV7-2 combines with J gene TRBJ2-5; D unclear. CDR3 length: 14 residues. Germline CDR1 reads SGHTA; CDR2 reads FQGNSA. CDR3 nucleotide sequence: TGTGCCAGCACCTTCTGGAACCTACAAGAGACCCGGTACTTC. Its protein is CASTFWNLQETRYF.

This clonotype occurred a few times. The chain employs TRBV20-1 and TRBJ2-6; D is undetermined. Trimming stripped 3 bases from V and 0 bases from J, with 15 bases between. The CDR3 is 17 amino acids. The V gene's germline CDR1 is DFQATT and CDR2 SNEGSKA (reference sequence). The DNA for the CDR3 is TGCAGTGCTAGCGGTGGGGATCTTAGCTCTGGGGCCAACGTCCTGACTTTC. The encoded protein is CSASGGDLSSGANVLTF.

In this sample, this clonotype turned up a few times. V gene TRBV20-1 combines with J gene TRBJ2-7; the D call may be TRBD1 or TRBD2 (5 bases each). V was clipped by 6 bases and J by 5 bases, with 20 bases between them. This CDR3 contains 14 residues. CDR1 and CDR2 (germline): DFQATT, SNEGSKA (reference sequence). The CDR3 DNA is TGCAGTGCGTCCGGGACGGAGGCCTCACACGAGCAGTACTTC. It translates to CSASGTEASHEQYF.

The rearrangement joins TRBV2 to TRBJ2-1; D not certain. The CDR3 extends over 12 amino acids. Trimming stripped 4 bases from V and 14 bases from J, with 15 bases between. Germline loops: CDR1 SNHLY, CDR2 FYNNEI. The CDR3 spells CASSVESNQEFF. For the CDR3, the DNA is TGTGCCAGCAGTGTAGAATCAAACCAGGAGTTCTTC.

This clonotype was observed a few times. The V and J genes are TRBV4-3 and TRBJ1-6; the D is unclear. The CDR3 spans 13 residues. The V gene lost 0 bases and the J gene lost 13 bases, with 10 bases spanning the gap. Germline lookup yields CDR1 LGHNA and CDR2 YSLEER. CDR3 region: CASSQDVTGPLHF. CDR3 sequence (DNA): TGCGCCAGCAGCCAAGACGTCACCGGGCCCCTCCACTTT.

This clonotype was seen many times. V is TRBV6-2 or TRBV6-3 and J is TRBJ2-5; a weak D match, TRBD2 (6 bases). CDR1 and CDR2 from the germline V gene are MNHEY and SVGEGT. Trimming pared 7 bases from V and 2 bases from J, leaving 14 bases between. The CDR3 length is 14 residues. CDR3 DNA sequence: TGTGCCAGCACCCTATTCGGGACTCAAGAGACCCAGTACTTC. Translated, it gives CASTLFGTQETQYF.